This TCR beta chain appears in the sequencing data of a study of blood T cell repertoires in COVID-19. Trimming pared 1 base from V and 1 base from J, leaving 10 bases between. The germline gives CDR1 LNHDA, CDR2 SQIVND (reference sequence). CDR3 length equals 15 residues. Authors' methods: Estimation of nucleated cell counts relied on the amplification of reference gene primers. This table comes from immunoSEQ multiplex PCR, and its TCRdb copy is limited to in-frame clones, with some not included. The V and J calls and clone size come from that table; D and trimming were worked out from the DNA. The table records approximately 230,000 clones, around 86% of them present only once.

The sequence was collected from a man younger than 40 who had recovered from COVID-19. The sample consisted of peripheral blood. V gene TRBV19 combines with J gene TRBJ1-2; D possibly corresponds to TRBD1 (6 bases). The CDR3 protein is CASSIGDRLNYGYTF. CDR3 coding DNA: TGTGCCAGTAGTATAGGAGACAGGCTTAACTATGGCTACACCTTC.